A single sample is the source of the 18 T cell receptor beta chains below, sequenced in a study of Graves' ophthalmopathy and Graves' hyperthyroidism. From RNA, the CDR3 regions of TCR beta chains were amplified and sequenced. First-round RT-PCR employed HTBI primers, with a second-round multiplex PCR after it. TCRdb independently ran MiXCR on the multiplex PCR reads; one entry per CDR3 protein. The table has about half a million distinct CDR3 sequences, roughly 14% seen once. Sequencing input: blood. The receptor source for this set is a woman aged 25-40 years with Graves' ophthalmopathy.

The V and J genes are TRBV4-1 and TRBJ2-2; 10 bases fit TRBD2. With V trimmed by 4 bases and J by 1 base, 9 bases remained unmatched. Germline assignment: CDR1 MGHRA and CDR2 YSYEKL. The CDR3 runs 18 residues. The CDR3 is CASSPRASGRGNTGELFF. DNA for the CDR3: TGCGCCAGCAGCCCCCGGGCTAGCGGGAGAGGGAACACCGGGGAGCTGTTTTTT.

This clonotype has at least ten counts. As DNA, the CDR3 is TGTGCCAGCAGCGGAAGGCTGGCATTGGACACTGAAGCTTTCTTT. Its translation: CASSGRLALDTEAFF. This sequence joins TRBV9 and TRBJ1-1; D is undetermined. V was clipped by 3 bases and J by 3 bases, with 15 bases between them. The CDR3 is 15 residues long. Germline V CDR1 and CDR2: SGDLS, YYNGEE.

This chain links TRBV4-1 with TRBJ1-5, with 7 bases lining up with TRBD1. The CDR3 covers 16 residues. V gave up 4 bases and J gave up 0 bases; unmatched junction bases: 6. Germline V gene data show CDR1 as MGHRA and CDR2 as YSYEKL. This CDR3 is CASSPRTGASNQPQHF. The CDR3 DNA reads TGCGCCAGCAGCCCCCGAACAGGGGCTAGCAATCAGCCCCAGCATTTT.

The V and J genes are TRBV12-3 or TRBV12-4 and TRBJ1-5; D call uncertain. There are 12 residues in the CDR3. V lost 6 bases to trimming and J lost 5 bases, with 8 bases between them. The CDR3 DNA sequence: TGTGCCAGCAGGACCCAGTATCAGCCCCAGCATTTT. Protein: CASRTQYQPQHF.

This clonotype was detected ten times or more. This rearrangement joins TRBV7-8 to TRBJ1-2, with D hard to call. Germline V CDR1 and CDR2: SGHVS, FQNEAQ. The CDR3 runs to 15 residues. Trimming stripped 3 bases from V and 3 bases from J, with 14 bases between. The CDR3 here is CASSFRHGFDYGYTF. Written as DNA, the CDR3 is TGTGCCAGCAGCTTCAGACATGGGTTTGACTATGGCTACACCTTC.

J is TRBJ1-3 and V is TRBV28; no clear D gene. The CDR3 totals 14 residues. Trimming took 6 bases from V and 3 from J, leaving 12 bases between them. Germline V gene sequence: CDR1 MDHEN, CDR2 SYDVKM. CDR3 coding DNA: TGTGCCAGCAGGGAGGGATTTGGTGGAAACACCATATATTTT. Translated: CASREGFGGNTIYF.

This clonotype was detected ten times or more. The chain is built from TRBV7-2 and TRBJ2-4; 7 bases fit TRBD1. Losses at the gene ends were 0 bases for V and 14 bases for J; bases not matched to a gene: 10. The germline V gene encodes CDR1 SGHTA and CDR2 FQGNSA. This CDR3 spans 14 amino acids. Here the CDR3 DNA reads TGTGCCAGCAGCTTAGCCCGGGACAGCACAATTAAGTACTTC. This gives the protein CASSLARDSTIKYF. Based on the CDR3 plus reference TRBV7-2 and TRBJ2-4, the full variable domain is GAGVSQSPSNKVTEKGKDVELRCDPISGHTALYWYRQSLGQGLEFLIYFQGNSAPDKSGLPSDRFSAERTGGSVSTLTIQRTQQEDSAVYLCASSLARDSTIKYFGAGTRLSVL.

In its sample, this clonotype was seen many times. The chain is built from TRBV20-1 and TRBJ2-7, with 9 bases aligning to TRBD2. The length of the CDR3 is 16 residues. Losses at the gene ends were 0 bases for V and 0 bases for J; bases not matched to a gene: 6. Per germline, CDR1 DFQATT and CDR2 SNEGSKA (reference sequence). The CDR3, as DNA: TGCAGTGCTAGAGATACTAGCGGGCCCAACTCCTACGAGCAGTACTTC. Its protein product is CSARDTSGPNSYEQYF.

This clonotype was picked up a small number of times. The chain uses TRBV19 and TRBJ1-5; D is undetermined. This CDR3 region has 12 residues. Germline values: CDR1 LNHDA, CDR2 SQIVND (reference sequence). V shed 1 base and J shed 6 bases, with 4 bases lying between them. The chain's CDR3 is CASSIGIQPQHF. In DNA form, the CDR3 reads TGTGCCAGTAGTATAGGGATTCAGCCCCAGCATTTT.

CDR3 protein: CASVLGTVNTGELFF. Here the CDR3 DNA reads TGTGCCAGCGTCCTAGGGACAGTGAACACCGGGGAGCTGTTTTTT. V is TRBV11-2 and J is TRBJ2-2; 7 bases are a match to TRBD1. Germline CDR1 is SGHAT and CDR2 is FQNNGV. CDR3 length equals 15 residues. Germline trimming cut 8 bases from V and 1 base from J; bases unmatched to any gene: 7.

The chain links TRBV6-1 to TRBJ2-5; D is possibly TRBD2 (5 bases). V was shortened by 2 bases and J by 2 bases, with 15 bases between the two germline ends. The germline V gene encodes CDR1 MNHNS and CDR2 SASEGT. CDR3 length: 16 amino acids. CDR3 in DNA: TGTGCCAGCAGTGAATACGAGGGTTGGATACAAGAGACCCAGTACTTC. Translation: CASSEYEGWIQETQYF.

In its sample, this clonotype was seen many times. The gene calls are TRBV7-2 and TRBJ2-2; 10 nucleotides match TRBD2. The CDR3 runs 15 residues. Germline V gene lookup returns CDR1 SGHTA and CDR2 FQGNSA. V gave up 5 bases and J gave up 4 bases; unmatched junction bases: 4. The CDR3 protein is CASSIRTSGTGELFF. The CDR3 DNA follows: TGTGCCAGCAGCATCAGGACTAGCGGCACCGGGGAGCTGTTTTTT.

This clonotype was detected a few times. The chain joins TRBV28 to TRBJ2-5; 8 nucleotides line up with TRBD1. The J segment lost 1 base and the V segment lost 3 bases, leaving 10 bases of the junction unmatched. Germline lookup yields CDR1 MDHEN and CDR2 SYDVKM. This CDR3 contains 17 residues. This CDR3 is CASSLVPGQELQETQYF. DNA for the CDR3: TGTGCCAGCAGTTTGGTACCGGGACAGGAACTCCAAGAGACCCAGTACTTC.

This clonotype appeared many times. The chain has TRBV6-2 or TRBV6-3 and TRBJ1-5, with a possible D match to TRBD1 (6 bases). This CDR3 region has 16 residues. The germline CDR1 and CDR2 sequences are MNHEY and SVGEGT. The V end lost 5 bases, the J end lost 1 base, and 15 bases lay between the germline ends. CDR3 coding DNA: TGTGCCAGCAGTCCACTCACCCAGGGGAGCAATCAGCCCCAGCATTTT. Its translation: CASSPLTQGSNQPQHF.

This clonotype has more than one count but fewer than ten. J is TRBJ2-7 and V is TRBV20-1; maybe TRBD2 (5 bases). V lost 0 bases and J 0 bases, leaving 12 bases between the germline ends. From germline, CDR1 is DFQATT and CDR2 SNEGSKA (reference sequence). There are 15 residues in the CDR3. The CDR3 region is CSARDLASPSYEQYF. Written as DNA, the CDR3 is TGCAGTGCTAGAGATCTGGCTAGCCCCTCCTACGAGCAGTACTTC.

In nucleotides, the CDR3 is TGCGCCAGCGGCCATGGGGTGAGGAACACTGAAGCTTTCTTT. Protein: CASGHGVRNTEAFF. J is TRBJ1-1 and V is TRBV5-1; D call uncertain. The V end was cut by 7 bases, the J end by 1 base, with 14 bases between. Germline CDR1 is SGHRS and CDR2 is YFSETQ. CDR3 size: 14 residues. The full variable domain, rest sourced from reference TRBV5-1 and TRBJ1-1, is KAGVTQTPRYLIKTRGQQVTLSCSPISGHRSVSWYQQTPGQGLQFLFEYFSETQRNKGNFPGRFSGRQFSNSRSEMNVSTLELGDSALYLCASGHGVRNTEAFFGQGTRLTVV.

Remarks on this clonotype: A much bigger clone sits one base away, suggesting this may be a read error. The CDR3 loop reads CASSPGLAASQETQYF. For the CDR3, the DNA is TGTGCCAGCAGTCCCGGACTAGCGGCCTCCCAAGAGACCCAGTACTTC. The rearrangement links TRBV28 to TRBJ2-5; TRBD2 aligns across 10 bases. The CDR3 is made up of 16 amino acids. The V and J ends lost 5 bases and 1 base, in that order; junction bases with no gene match: 7. Germline CDR1 is MDHEN and CDR2 is SYDVKM.

This clonotype was recorded at least ten times. DNA of the CDR3: TGTGCCAGCAGTTTAGACGGACCCTATGGCTACACCTTC. Its translation: CASSLDGPYGYTF. The gene calls are TRBV28 and TRBJ1-2; D gene unclear. Germline V gives CDR1 MDHEN, CDR2 SYDVKM. There are 13 residues in the CDR3. V lost 2 bases, J lost 4 bases, and 8 bases lay in between.